This TCR beta chain was captured in a study of cytomegalovirus exposure and HLA in healthy donors listed by TCRdb under 2017. The study in broad terms: In an earlier analysis of approximately 500 of the donors, under 300 Gb of sequence data and 120 million or so unique TCR beta sequences from about 179 million T cells were reported. A later analysis re-analyzed previously published TCR beta repertoires from 666 donors and added high-resolution HLA genotyping to study TCR occurrence patterns. In the later analysis, no new phenotypic data were used to find candidate immune exposures; instead, reliance was placed on TCR beta sequences and their occurrence across donors. An early release that covered 500 to 800 HLA-typed donors contained around 300 gigabases of sequencing data and approximately 85 million unique TCR sequences. Across roughly 420 genotyped donors of the cohort, an average of about 240,000 unique TCR beta nucleotide sequences per donor were sequenced, and approximately 17% of those sequences were non-productive. The study was designed to test whether signatures of past pathogen exposure could be identified by cataloging public T cell receptors. The study combined high-throughput TCR immunosequencing, statistical association of individual TCRs with disease status, and machine learning to predict cytomegalovirus infection status. The study profiled the T cell repertoires of 666 subjects by immunosequencing and related them to cytomegalovirus serostatus. Typing coverage differed by locus: A, B, C, DRB1 and DQB1 were typed in roughly 629-630 donors, DQA1 in approximately 520, DPA1 in 600 to 610, and DPB1 in 450 to 490. The genetic ancestry cluster associated with self-reported Caucasian donors included 70% to 85% of the 350 to 500 genotyped donors. Along with the 666-subject first cohort, a separate validation cohort of 120 different subjects was used. Because of strong linkage in the cohort, a few DR-DQ haplotypes were treated as single units for association and clustering. To decide whether each TCR beta V gene segment behaved as functional or pseudogenic, an earlier analysis of 587 of the donors relied on high-throughput TCR beta sequencing. Genome-wide SNP genotypes for about 60% of the 666 donors were used in a later genetic analysis, which treated that subset as a discovery cohort. Every discovery cohort repertoire had been produced on one sequencing platform. Class I and class II HLA loci were covered by the typing at four-digit resolution. Alongside the repertoire data, information on donor age, sex, ethnicity and CMV serostatus was compiled. What the authors observed across the whole study: Correlated functional status among segregating V segments might be attributable to linkage disequilibrium, but an unknown experimental factor could not be ruled out. Most CMV-associated TCR beta chains appeared to be HLA-restricted in a later analysis, and the HLA associations seemed to be driven largely by CMV exposure. Sequencing depth was assumed to be roughly uniform across donors in the presence/absence analyses, though that assumption may not hold. The classifier was reported to diagnose cytomegalovirus status with high specificity and sensitivity in both the original cohort and the validation cohort. The study listed 150 to 200 TCR beta chains as associated with cytomegalovirus. In a later analysis, the rate of TCR association differed among HLA loci, with DRB1 alleles having the most associated TCRs and HLA-C alleles having the fewest. CMV serostatus was the only immune exposure information available for the cohort. Most TCR sequences were observed very rarely across donors, whereas some public TCRs were present in many individuals. A further reported finding was that TCR beta sequences accurately predicted the HLA-A and HLA-B alleles for most subjects in the first cohort. Because counts were too low, about 15 rarely observed V segments, including chromosome 9 orphons, were left out of the earlier analysis of over 550 of the donors. In a later analysis, HLA-associated TCR beta chains showed more clonal expansion and lower generation probabilities than non-associated chains that were equally common. A later genetic analysis reported fewer N-insertions in productive TCRs among donors in an Asian-associated ancestry cluster than the roughly 670-donor mean. Strong co-occurrence of HLA alleles, especially DR and DQ, made assigning TCR associations to individual alleles difficult. Three of the identified cytomegalovirus-associated TCR beta chains were confirmed in vitro to be specific for cytomegalovirus antigens. In a later genetic analysis, a missense DCLRE1C variant was associated with V-gene and J-gene trimming of TCR beta chains, and the association was replicated in an independent cohort. A later analysis reported that several top co-occurrence clusters appeared linked to parvovirus B19, influenza, CMV and Epstein-Barr virus. Broadly in line with IMGT annotations, most TCR beta V segments showed up in productive rearrangements about 87% or about 30% of the time in an earlier analysis of about 500 of the donors. Only TCR beta chains were sequenced in this cohort, and the absence of alpha or paired-chain data limited detectable features. In a later analysis, some 18,000 TCR beta sequences were associated with specific HLA alleles at a false discovery rate of 0.05. Some IMGT-functional V segments, including TRBV6-2 and TRBV6-3, could not be told apart with the 87-base-pair reads, so those segments were excluded. HLA typing was unavailable for some donors at each locus, so association tests used only the typed subset. The authors suggested that the approach could potentially be extended to other disease states and immunological phenotypes. A cluster of highly shared sequence variants was judged likely to represent a technical artifact of the sequencing pipeline.

The cohort comprised more than 550 healthy bone marrow donors. At the time of sampling, every cohort member was nominally healthy, though immune exposures that went unrecorded were likely present. The donor was CMV seropositive and belonged to the group of 270 or so seropositive cohort members. Each donor provided a peripheral blood sample, and peripheral blood mononuclear cells were used for TCR beta sequencing. The Qiagen DNeasy Blood Extraction Kit was used to extract genomic DNA from the blood cell samples. This clone is categorized as medium-sized (0.01 to 0.1%). The target of this receptor is not known. No base qualities exist here, and no much larger clone lies one base off it. V is cut by 6 bases and J by 1 base, and the space between the germline ends is 9 bases. Its CDR3 holds 13 amino acids, cysteine through phenylalanine. The only DNA kept is the CDR3, 39 bases in frame from the first base. CDR1 and CDR2 were assigned from the germline V gene as SGHTA and FQGTGA.

Library preparation used the immunoSEQ multiplex PCR assay. For the multiplex PCR, a mixture combining 60 forward primers for TCR Vbeta segments and 13 reverse primers for TCR Jbeta segments was used. A multiplex PCR assay on genomic DNA amplified the CDR3 region of rearranged TCR beta genes. On the Illumina HiSeq System, the amplified TCR beta libraries were sequenced as 87-base-pair reads. Per the authors' processing: Across the roughly 700 repertoires, a later analysis counted 78 million or so unique TCR beta chains, 8.5 million to 12 million of which were shared by at least two donors. To remove PCR and sequencing errors, raw reads were error-corrected and collapsed into unique sequences using a nearest-neighbor algorithm that merged closely related sequences. To assign V, D and J gene segments, CDR3 sequences were aligned to IMGT reference sequences. For a sequence to be retained, a match of at least six nucleotides was required to both a V gene segment and a J gene segment. Rearrangements were classified as productive when the CDR3 lacked stop codons and remained in frame with V and J, and all other rearrangements were classified as non-productive. Following IMGT convention, CDR3 was defined as the stretch from the second conserved V-encoded cysteine to the conserved J-encoded phenylalanine. The earlier analysis of approximately 500 of the donors excluded sequences that lacked an unambiguous match to a single V gene segment. In an earlier analysis of almost 600 of the donors, a V segment was called functional when productive rearrangements were above 56.7%, and segregating when the standard deviation between donors exceeded 5%. To diagnose cytomegalovirus status from the catalog of TCR beta chain sequences, a statistical classification framework was built. A later analysis assigned V and J genes by comparing TCR nucleotide sequences with IMGT/GENE-DB human TR gene sequences. In a later analysis, CDR3 sequences and most-parsimonious VDJ recombination scenarios were assigned using the TCRdist pipeline. In a later analysis, each TCR beta chain was defined by its CDR3 amino acid sequence together with its V-gene family, and reads without a unique V-gene family were excluded. In a later analysis, around 600 highly shared, low-generation-probability nucleotide sequences were removed to address suspected cross-contamination and a sequencing artifact. For each public chain, a later analysis derived a clonal expansion index from normalized ranks of inferred template counts within each repertoire. In a later analysis, generation probabilities were computed with a VDJ recombination model fitted to out-of-frame rearrangements, and the resulting probabilities were checked against IGoR. A later analysis scored TCR-TCR, TCR-HLA and TCR-CMV co-occurrence with hypergeometric tests, applying a repertoire-size bias correction to TCR pairs. To estimate false discovery rates, a later analysis permuted the HLA or CMV assignments 20 times. A later analysis grouped co-occurring TCRs with DBSCAN, adding TCRdist sequence similarity when clustering within HLA-allele-positive subsets. Co-occurrence clustering excluded repertoires with fewer than 30,000 or more than 120,000 public chains, plus five with anomalous nucleotide sharing. As stored in TCRdb, this immuneACCESS dataset retains in-frame rearrangements with V and J assigned. A fraction of the clones does not appear; measured against another copy, unresolved V genes explain less than half of the discrepancy, and the remainder lacks a known reason. That table furnishes V, J and clone size, whereas the DNA furnished D and trimming. In all, the sample holds about 110,000 clones, and under 70% of those were seen once. The biggest ten clones account for roughly 8.7% of the sample.

The chain links TRBV7-3 with TRBJ1-1; a confident D gene designation cannot be given. The sequenced material came from PBMCs. The source of this sequence is a man younger than 40 in good health and CMV-seropositive. The nucleotide sequence is given as TGTGCCAGCAGTACCGGGAGGAACACTGAAGCTTTCTTT. This codes for CASSTGRNTEAFF.